Described below is a single T cell receptor (beta chain) sequence and its context. No antigen is known for it. This entry comes from a study of radiation and T cells in renal cell carcinoma. Broader study findings: Without pretreatment biopsies, baseline tumor clonotype presence was undetermined.

Using immunoSEQ multiplex PCR, the repertoire was profiled, and TCRdb retains in-frame clones only, with some absent. Of some 46,000 clones listed, around four fifths are singletons. Time point: blood 4 weeks post-SBRT, at nephrectomy. The treatment was: 15 Gy SBRT to primary tumor, nephrectomy 4 weeks later. Nephrectomy followed 15 Gy stereotactic body radiation by 4 weeks. Clear cell pathology was present in this patient's renal cell carcinoma. The CDR3 is made up of 15 amino acids. The V gene's germline CDR1 is KGHSH and CDR2 LQKENI. V was trimmed by 3 bases and J by 2 bases, leaving 10 bases between them.

The receptor's source is a woman aged 70 to 79 with renal cell carcinoma. Sample: blood, taken from a patient whose treatment included radiotherapy and nephrectomy. The chain couples TRBV18 to TRBJ2-2; tentatively, D is TRBD1 (6 bases). CDR3 sequence reads: CASSPGQSNTGELFF. The CDR3 nucleotides are TGTGCCAGCTCACCCGGACAGAGTAACACCGGGGAGCTGTTTTTT.